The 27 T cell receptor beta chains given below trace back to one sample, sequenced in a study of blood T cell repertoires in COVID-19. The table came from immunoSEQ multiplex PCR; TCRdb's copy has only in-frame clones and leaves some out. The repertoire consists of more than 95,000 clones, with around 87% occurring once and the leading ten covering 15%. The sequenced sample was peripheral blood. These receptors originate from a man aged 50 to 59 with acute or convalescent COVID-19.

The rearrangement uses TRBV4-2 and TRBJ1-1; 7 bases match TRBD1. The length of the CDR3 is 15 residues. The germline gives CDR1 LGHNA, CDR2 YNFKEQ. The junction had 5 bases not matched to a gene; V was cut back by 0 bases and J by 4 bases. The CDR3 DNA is TGTGCCAGCAGCCAAGACGCTCGGGACAGCACTGAAGCTTTCTTT. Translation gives CASSQDARDSTEAFF.

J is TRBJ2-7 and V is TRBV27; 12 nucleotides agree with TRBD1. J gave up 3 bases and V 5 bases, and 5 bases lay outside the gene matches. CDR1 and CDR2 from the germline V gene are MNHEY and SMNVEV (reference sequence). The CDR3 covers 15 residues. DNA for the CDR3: TGTGCCAGCAGTGGACGGGACAGGGGGCTCTACGAGCAGTACTTC. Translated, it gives CASSGRDRGLYEQYF.

Here the CDR3 DNA reads TGTGCCAGCAGCTTCAAGAAAGCGGGAGCTTCCTACGAGCAGTACTTC. This translates into CASSFKKAGASYEQYF. The chain joins TRBV5-4 to TRBJ2-7, with 8 positions matching TRBD2. Germline V lookup: CDR1 SGHNT, CDR2 YYREEE (reference sequence). This CDR3 region has 16 residues. V lost 2 bases to trimming and J lost 1 base; unmatched junction nucleotides: 8.

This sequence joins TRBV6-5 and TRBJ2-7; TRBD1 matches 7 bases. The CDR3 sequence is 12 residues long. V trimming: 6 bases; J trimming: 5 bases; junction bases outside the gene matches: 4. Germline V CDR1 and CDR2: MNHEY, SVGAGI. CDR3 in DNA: TGTGCCAGCAGCAGGGGGAACGACGAGCAGTACTTC. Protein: CASSRGNDEQYF.

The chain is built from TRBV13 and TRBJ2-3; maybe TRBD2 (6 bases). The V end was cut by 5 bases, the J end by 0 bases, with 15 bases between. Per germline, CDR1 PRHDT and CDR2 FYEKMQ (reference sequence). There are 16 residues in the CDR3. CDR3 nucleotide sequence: TGTGCCAGCAGCCAAGGAAAGGGACTTAGCACAGATACGCAGTATTTT. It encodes CASSQGKGLSTDTQYF.

The CDR3 sequence is CASSDHMTGELFF. The CDR3 region has the DNA TGTGCCAGCAGTGATCACATGACCGGGGAGCTGTTTTTT. V usage is TRBV25-1 and J usage is TRBJ2-2, with D unclear. Germline assignment: CDR1 MGHDK and CDR2 SYGVNS. The V and J ends lost 3 bases and 5 bases respectively, with 7 bases between them. The CDR3 has 13 amino acids. Looking up the rest from reference TRBV25-1 and TRBJ2-2 gives the full variable domain: EADIYQTPRYLVIGTGKKITLECSQTMGHDKMYWYQQDPGMELHLIHYSYGVNSTEKGDLSSESTVSRIRTEHFPLTLESARPSHTSQYLCASSDHMTGELFFGEGSRLTVL.

The CDR3 region is CASSPGTGNTEAFF. In DNA form, the CDR3 reads TGTGCCAGCAGTCCGGGGACAGGGAACACTGAAGCTTTCTTT. The chain is built from TRBV6-5 and TRBJ1-1; 8 nucleotides align to TRBD1. There are 14 residues in the CDR3. Germline CDR1 reads MNHEY; CDR2 reads SVGAGI. The trim removed 5 bases at V and 1 base at J, leaving 3 bases unmatched.

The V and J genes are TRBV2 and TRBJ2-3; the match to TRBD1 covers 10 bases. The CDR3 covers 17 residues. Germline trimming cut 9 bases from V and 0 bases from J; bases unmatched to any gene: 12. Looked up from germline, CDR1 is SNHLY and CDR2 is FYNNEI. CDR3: CARNGGRDRGSTDTQYF. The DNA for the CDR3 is TGTGCCAGGAATGGGGGCCGGGACAGGGGAAGCACAGATACGCAGTATTTT. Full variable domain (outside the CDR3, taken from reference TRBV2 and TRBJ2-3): EPEVTQTPSHQVTQMGQEVILRCVPISNHLYFYWYRQILGQKVEFLVSFYNNEISEKSEIFDDQFSVERPDGSNFTLKIRSTKLEDSAMYFCARNGGRDRGSTDTQYFGPGTRLTVL.

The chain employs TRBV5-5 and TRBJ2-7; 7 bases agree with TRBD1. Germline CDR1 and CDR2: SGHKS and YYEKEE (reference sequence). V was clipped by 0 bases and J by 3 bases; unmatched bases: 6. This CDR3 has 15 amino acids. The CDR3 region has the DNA TGTGCCAGCAGCTTGGGCCCGGGACAGATCTACGAGCAGTACTTC. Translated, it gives CASSLGPGQIYEQYF.

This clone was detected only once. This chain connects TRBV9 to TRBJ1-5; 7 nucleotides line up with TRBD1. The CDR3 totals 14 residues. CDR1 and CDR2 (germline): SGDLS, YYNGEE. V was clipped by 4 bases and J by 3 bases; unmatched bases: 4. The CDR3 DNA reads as TGTGCCAGCAGCACGGGACAGTTCAATCAGCCCCAGCATTTT. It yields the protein CASSTGQFNQPQHF.

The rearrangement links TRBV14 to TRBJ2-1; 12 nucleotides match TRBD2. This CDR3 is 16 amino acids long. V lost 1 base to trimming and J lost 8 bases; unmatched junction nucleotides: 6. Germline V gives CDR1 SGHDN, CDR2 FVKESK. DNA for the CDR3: TGTGCCAGCAGCCAAGGGCTAGCGGGAGGGCCCCATGAGCAGTTCTTC. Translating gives CASSQGLAGGPHEQFF.

This CDR3 reads CASSLAAPRGPEAFF. CDR3 in DNA: TGTGCCAGCAGCTTAGCGGCCCCCAGGGGCCCTGAAGCTTTCTTT. The chain uses TRBV7-9 and TRBJ1-1; tentative D call: TRBD1 (6 bases). This CDR3 region has 15 residues. Trimming removed 0 bases at V and 6 bases at J, with 14 bases between. Germline lookup yields CDR1 SEHNR and CDR2 FQNEAQ (reference sequence).

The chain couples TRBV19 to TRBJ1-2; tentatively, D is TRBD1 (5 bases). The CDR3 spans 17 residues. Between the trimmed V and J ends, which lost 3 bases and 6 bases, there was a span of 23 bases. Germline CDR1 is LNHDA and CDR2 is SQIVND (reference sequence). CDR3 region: CASSIQRGGRGLNGYTF. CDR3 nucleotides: TGTGCCAGTAGTATTCAACGGGGCGGGAGGGGACTAAATGGCTACACCTTC.

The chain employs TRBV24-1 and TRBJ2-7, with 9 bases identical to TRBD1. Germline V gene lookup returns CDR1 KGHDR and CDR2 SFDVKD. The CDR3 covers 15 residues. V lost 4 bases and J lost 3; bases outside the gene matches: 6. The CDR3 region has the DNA TGTGCCACCAGTGACCGGACAGGGGCTGTCTACGAGCAGTACTTC. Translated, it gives CATSDRTGAVYEQYF.

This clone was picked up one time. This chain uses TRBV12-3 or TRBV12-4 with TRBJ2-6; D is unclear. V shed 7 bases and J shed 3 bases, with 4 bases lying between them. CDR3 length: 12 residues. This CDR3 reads CASTVGANVLTF. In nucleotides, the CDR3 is TGTGCCAGCACAGTTGGGGCCAACGTCCTGACTTTC.

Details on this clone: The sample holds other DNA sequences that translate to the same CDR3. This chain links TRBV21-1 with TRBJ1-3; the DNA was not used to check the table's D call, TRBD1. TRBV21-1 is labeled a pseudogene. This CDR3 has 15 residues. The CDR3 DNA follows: TGTGCCAGCAGCGCTGGACAGCACTCTGGAAATACCATATATTTT. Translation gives CASSAGQHSGNTIYF.

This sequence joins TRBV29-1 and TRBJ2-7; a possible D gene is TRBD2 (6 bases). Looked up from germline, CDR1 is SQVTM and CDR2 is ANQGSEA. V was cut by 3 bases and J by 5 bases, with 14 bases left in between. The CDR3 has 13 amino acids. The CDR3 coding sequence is TGCAGCGTTGAGGCGGGGTTAGGGAACGAGCAGTACTTC. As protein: CSVEAGLGNEQYF.

CDR3 DNA: TGTGCCAGCAGTGAGTGGGGGCCAAACACCGGGGAGCTGTTTTTT. Translating it yields CASSEWGPNTGELFF. The chain combines TRBV6-1 with TRBJ2-2; maybe TRBD1 (6 bases). Germline loops: CDR1 MNHNS, CDR2 SASEGT. The CDR3 runs 15 residues. V was clipped by 3 bases and J by 2 bases, with 10 bases between them.

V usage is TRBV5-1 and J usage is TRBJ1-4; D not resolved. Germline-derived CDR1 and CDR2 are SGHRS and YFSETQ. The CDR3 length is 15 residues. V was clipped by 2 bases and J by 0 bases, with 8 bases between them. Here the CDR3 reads CASSLVSATNEKLFF. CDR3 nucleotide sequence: TGCGCCAGCAGCTTAGTCTCAGCAACTAATGAAAAACTGTTTTTT.

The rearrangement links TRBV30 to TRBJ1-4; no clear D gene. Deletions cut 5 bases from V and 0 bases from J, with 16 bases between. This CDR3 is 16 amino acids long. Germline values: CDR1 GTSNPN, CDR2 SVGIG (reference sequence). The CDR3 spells CAWAQPDIATNEKLFF. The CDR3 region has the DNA TGTGCCTGGGCCCAACCCGACATTGCAACTAATGAAAAACTGTTTTTT.

The CDR3 spells CATSDPDRAIHEQYF. The CDR3 nucleotides read TGTGCCACCAGTGACCCGGACAGGGCCATCCACGAGCAGTACTTC. This rearrangement joins TRBV24-1 to TRBJ2-7; TRBD1 aligns across 8 bases. This CDR3 region has 15 residues. The germline V gene encodes CDR1 KGHDR and CDR2 SFDVKD. Trimming at V came to 4 bases and at J to 5 bases, leaving 9 bases not matched to a gene.

The CDR3: CASSRTENTEAFF. Written as DNA, the CDR3 is TGTGCCAGCAGTCGGACAGAGAACACTGAAGCTTTCTTT. The rearrangement joins TRBV6-5 to TRBJ1-1; D is perhaps TRBD1 (6 bases). V gave up 5 bases and J gave up 1 base, with 8 bases separating them. The CDR3 totals 13 residues. From germline, CDR1 is MNHEY and CDR2 SVGAGI.

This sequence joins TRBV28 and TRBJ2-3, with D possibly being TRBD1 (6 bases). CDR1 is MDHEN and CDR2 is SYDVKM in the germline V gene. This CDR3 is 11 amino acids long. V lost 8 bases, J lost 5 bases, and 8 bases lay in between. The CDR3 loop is CASGGQDTQYF. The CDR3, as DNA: TGTGCCAGCGGGGGACAAGATACGCAGTATTTT.

CDR3 nucleotide sequence: TGTGCCAGTAGTGCCAGGACAGGGGTGGACGTCCGTGGCTACACCTTC. Its protein product is CASSARTGVDVRGYTF. The gene calls are TRBV19 and TRBJ1-2; TRBD1 agrees at 9 bases. Germline V gene lookup returns CDR1 LNHDA and CDR2 SQIVND (reference sequence). V shed 5 bases and J 7 bases; nucleotides not matched to a gene: 14. The CDR3 consists of 16 residues.

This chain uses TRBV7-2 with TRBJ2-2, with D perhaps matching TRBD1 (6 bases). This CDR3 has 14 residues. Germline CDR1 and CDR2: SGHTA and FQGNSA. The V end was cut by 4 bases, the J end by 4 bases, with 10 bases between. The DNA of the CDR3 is TGTGCCAGCAGCTCCCGAGGGGGCACCGGGGAGCTGTTTTTT. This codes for CASSSRGGTGELFF.

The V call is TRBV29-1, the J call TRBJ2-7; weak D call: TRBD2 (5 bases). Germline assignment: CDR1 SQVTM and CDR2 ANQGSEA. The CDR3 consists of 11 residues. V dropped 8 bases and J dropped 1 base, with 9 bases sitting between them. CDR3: CSFRGSYEQYF. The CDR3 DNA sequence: TGCAGCTTCCGGGGATCCTACGAGCAGTACTTC.

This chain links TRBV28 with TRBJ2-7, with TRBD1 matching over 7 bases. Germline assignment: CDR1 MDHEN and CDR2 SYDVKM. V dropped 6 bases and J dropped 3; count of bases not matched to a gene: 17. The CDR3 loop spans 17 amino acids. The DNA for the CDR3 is TGTGCCAGCAGCCTTCCCTCCAACAGGGGTTCGGGCTACGAGCAGTACTTC. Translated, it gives CASSLPSNRGSGYEQYF.